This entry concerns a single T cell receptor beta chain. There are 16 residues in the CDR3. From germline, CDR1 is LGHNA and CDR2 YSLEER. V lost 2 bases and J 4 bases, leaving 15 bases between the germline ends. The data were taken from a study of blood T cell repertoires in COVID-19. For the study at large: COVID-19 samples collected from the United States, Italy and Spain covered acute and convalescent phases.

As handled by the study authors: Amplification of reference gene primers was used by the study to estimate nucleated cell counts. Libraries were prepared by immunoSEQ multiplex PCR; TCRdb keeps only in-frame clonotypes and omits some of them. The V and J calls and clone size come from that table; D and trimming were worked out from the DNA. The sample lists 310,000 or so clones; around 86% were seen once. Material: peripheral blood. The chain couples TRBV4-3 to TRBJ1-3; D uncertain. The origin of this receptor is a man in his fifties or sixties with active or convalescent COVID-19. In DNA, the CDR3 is TGCGCCAGCAGCCAACAGGAGGGCGAGGTGGGAAACACCATATATTTT. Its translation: CASSQQEGEVGNTIYF.